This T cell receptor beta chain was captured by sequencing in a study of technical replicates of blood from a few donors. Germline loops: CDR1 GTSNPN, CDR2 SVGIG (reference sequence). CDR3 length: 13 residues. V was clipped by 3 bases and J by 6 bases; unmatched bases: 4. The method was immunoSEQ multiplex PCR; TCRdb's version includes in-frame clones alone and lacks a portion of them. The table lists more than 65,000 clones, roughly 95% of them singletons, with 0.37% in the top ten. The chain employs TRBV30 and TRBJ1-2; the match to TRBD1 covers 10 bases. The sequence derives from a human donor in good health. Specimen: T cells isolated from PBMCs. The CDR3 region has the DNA TGTGCCTGGAGATTTGGGACAGGGGATGGCTACACCTTC. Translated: CAWRFGTGDGYTF.